The rows below give T cell receptor beta chains drawn from one sample of a study of T cells in Graves' hyperthyroidism and ophthalmopathy. MiXCR, applied by TCRdb to the multiplex PCR reads, yields one record per CDR3 protein. The sample holds 450,000 to 600,000 distinct CDR3 sequences, about 20% seen once. Material: blood. Receptors originate from a man aged 40-50 years with Graves' ophthalmopathy. CDR3s include the opening cysteine and the closing phenylalanine or tryptophan. A D gene is named only where the DNA matches it firmly. Not all rows give a size; the values are once, few, many and, for expanded clones, a class.

D gene	V gene	J gene	clone size	CDR3 protein	CDR3 DNA
TRBD2	TRBV11-2	TRBJ2-1	NA	CASSQSAGTSGRGHEQFF	TGTGCCAGCAGCCAATCCGCCGGGACTAGCGGGAGAGGGCATGAGCAGTTCTTC
TRBD2	TRBV7-2	TRBJ2-2	many	CASSLVGLAGNTGELFF	TGTGCCAGCAGCTTAGTAGGCCTAGCGGGGAACACCGGGGAGCTGTTTTTT
NA	TRBV11-2	TRBJ1-1	many	CASSNRIRGGTEAFF	TGTGCCAGCAGCAACCGCATCCGAGGGGGGACTGAAGCTTTCTTT
NA	TRBV18	TRBJ2-6	few	CASSPPVDGPSSGANVLTF	TGTGCCAGCTCACCACCGGTTGACGGACCGTCCTCTGGGGCCAACGTCCTGACTTTC
TRBD1	TRBV6-1	TRBJ2-7	NA	CASSGTGGHEQYF	TGTGCCAGCAGTGGAACAGGGGGTCACGAGCAGTACTTC
TRBD1	TRBV28	TRBJ1-6	NA	CASRPQGGKSPLHF	TGTGCCAGCAGACCCCAGGGGGGGAAATCACCCCTCCACTTT
NA	TRBV6-2/TRBV6-3	TRBJ1-2	NA	CASRGEVGGYGYIF	TGTGCCAGCAGGGGAGAAGTGGGCGGCTATGGCTACATCTTC
TRBD2	TRBV3-1	TRBJ2-7	many	CASSRRTSGSYEQYF	TGTGCCAGCAGCCGACGGACTAGCGGGAGTTACGAGCAGTACTTC
TRBD1	TRBV6-2/TRBV6-3	TRBJ2-6	few	CATLPGGSGANVLTF	TGTGCCACGCTCCCAGGGGGCTCTGGGGCCAACGTCCTGACTTTC
TRBD1	TRBV18	TRBJ1-3	NA	CASSPTTGTRGNTIYF	TGTGCCAGCTCACCCACGACAGGGACAAGAGGAAACACCATATATTTT
NA	TRBV12-5	TRBJ1-1	NA	CASGQGRGNTEAFF	TGTGCTAGTGGTCAAGGACGGGGGAACACTGAAGCTTTCTTT
NA	TRBV27	TRBJ2-5	NA	CAFTLGLIQETQYF	TGTGCCTTCACCCTTGGACTAATACAAGAGACCCAGTACTTC
NA	TRBV20-1	TRBJ2-2	few	CSASKANRGGTGELFF	TGCAGTGCTAGCAAGGCAAACAGGGGGGGCACCGGGGAGCTGTTTTTT
TRBD2	TRBV10-2	TRBJ2-7	NA	CASSESGTSGSYEQYF	TGCGCCAGCAGTGAGTCGGGGACTAGCGGGAGTTACGAGCAGTACTTC
NA	TRBV30	TRBJ1-1	many	CAWNYGPGRNTEAFF	TGTGCCTGGAACTACGGACCCGGGAGGAACACTGAAGCTTTCTTT
NA	TRBV7-3	TRBJ2-1	NA	CASSNRGASYNEQFF	TGTGCCAGCAGCAATCGGGGGGCTTCCTACAATGAGCAGTTCTTC
NA	TRBV5-1	TRBJ1-2	few	CASSPRVGNYGYTF	TGCGCCAGCAGCCCAAGAGTGGGGAACTATGGCTACACCTTC
NA	TRBV7-2	TRBJ2-2	few	CASSPRGSNTGELFF	TGTGCCAGCAGTCCACGGGGGTCGAACACCGGGGAGCTGTTTTTT
TRBD2	TRBV12-3/TRBV12-4	TRBJ2-7	many	CASSRFGLASYEQYF	TGTGCCAGCAGTAGGTTTGGACTAGCCTCCTACGAGCAGTACTTC
TRBD2	TRBV10-1	TRBJ2-3	few	CASSDRRGGTDTQYF	TGCGCCAGCAGTGACCGGCGGGGGGGCACAGATACGCAGTATTTT
NA	TRBV20-1	TRBJ1-1	many	CSASQGTEAFF	TGCAGTGCTAGCCAAGGGACTGAAGCTTTCTTT
NA	TRBV12-3/TRBV12-4	TRBJ2-5	many	CASRPDTGRVETQYF	TGTGCCAGCAGACCCGATACAGGGAGAGTGGAGACCCAGTACTTC
NA	TRBV13	TRBJ1-1	many	CASSRTGSGEAFF	TGTGCCAGCAGCAGAACAGGGAGCGGTGAAGCTTTCTTT
TRBD1	TRBV28	TRBJ2-3	NA	CASRPHRGWDTQYF	TGTGCCAGCAGGCCTCACAGGGGGTGGGATACGCAGTATTTT
NA	TRBV6-2/TRBV6-3	TRBJ2-1	NA	CASSTRGEQFF	TGTGCCAGCAGTACGCGAGGTGAGCAGTTCTTC
NA	TRBV7-9	TRBJ2-5	many	CASSLQRGGGRETQYF	TGTGCCAGCAGCCTGCAACGTGGGGGGGGCCGGGAGACCCAGTACTTC
NA	TRBV12-3/TRBV12-4	TRBJ1-1	NA	CASSFLGDGSTEAFF	TGTGCCAGCAGTTTTTTGGGGGACGGGAGCACTGAAGCTTTCTTT
NA	TRBV11-2	TRBJ2-5	NA	CASSAHGGTETQYF	TGTGCCAGCAGCGCCCATGGGGGGACAGAGACCCAGTACTTC
TRBD2	TRBV20-1	TRBJ2-7	few	CSASLTSGNPWRIEQYF	TGCAGTGCTAGTTTGACTAGCGGGAACCCCTGGAGGATCGAGCAGTACTTC
NA	TRBV20-1	TRBJ2-5	NA	CSAQSSKETQYF	TGCAGTGCGCAAAGTAGTAAAGAGACCCAGTACTTC
TRBD2	TRBV30	TRBJ2-3	NA	CAWTQTAGGGDTQYF	TGTGCCTGGACCCAGACTGCGGGGGGGGGGGATACGCAGTATTTT
TRBD1	TRBV10-2	TRBJ1-1	few	CASRTGGRVTEAFF	TGCGCCAGCAGGACAGGGGGAAGGGTCACTGAAGCTTTCTTT
TRBD2	TRBV7-9	TRBJ2-3	NA	CASSSGEGPRTDTQYF	TGTGCCAGCAGCTCCGGGGAGGGCCCACGCACAGATACGCAGTATTTT
TRBD2	TRBV3-1	TRBJ2-5	NA	CASSPPGRGGLETQYF	TGTGCCAGCAGCCCACCGGGGCGGGGGGGCTTAGAGACCCAGTACTTC
NA	TRBV6-1	TRBJ2-2	many	CASSYHQGLTGELFF	TGTGCCAGCAGTTATCACCAGGGTCTTACCGGGGAGCTGTTTTTT
TRBD1	TRBV4-2	TRBJ2-1	few	CASSQTGQGFLYNEQFF	TGTGCCAGCAGCCAAACCGGACAGGGGTTCTTGTACAATGAGCAGTTCTTC
NA	TRBV30	TRBJ2-3	many	CAWSVGDTQYF	TGTGCCTGGAGTGTGGGAGATACGCAGTATTTT
TRBD2	TRBV20-1	TRBJ2-1	NA	CSAWTSGGSYNEQFF	TGCAGTGCATGGACTAGCGGGGGTTCCTACAATGAGCAGTTCTTC
NA	TRBV7-8	TRBJ2-1	many	CASSLGQDWYNEQFF	TGTGCCAGCAGCTTAGGACAGGACTGGTACAATGAGCAGTTCTTC
TRBD2	TRBV7-3	TRBJ2-5	few	CASSPRGTRTETQYF	TGTGCCAGCAGCCCCCGCGGGACTAGAACCGAGACCCAGTACTTC
NA	TRBV5-1	TRBJ1-1	many	CASSLVRQVGTEAFF	TGCGCCAGCAGCTTGGTTCGGCAGGTGGGCACTGAAGCTTTCTTT
NA	TRBV6-2/TRBV6-3	TRBJ2-4	NA	CASSGKNIQYF	TGTGCCAGCTCAGGCAAAAACATTCAGTACTTC
TRBD1	TRBV12-3/TRBV12-4	TRBJ2-1	many	CASSVDGTGGRDEQFF	TGTGCCAGCAGCGTAGACGGGACAGGGGGCCGCGATGAGCAGTTCTTC
NA	TRBV19	TRBJ1-1	NA	CASSTLTGLNTEAFF	TGTGCCAGTAGTACTCTCACAGGGTTGAACACTGAAGCTTTCTTT
NA	TRBV30	TRBJ1-4	NA	CAWSVLLGANEKLFF	TGTGCCTGGAGTGTACTCCTGGGGGCTAATGAAAAACTGTTTTTT
NA	TRBV25-1	TRBJ2-7	NA	CASSGAGTYHEQYF	TGTGCCAGCAGTGGGGCCGGGACATATCACGAGCAGTACTTC
NA	TRBV5-5	TRBJ2-7	NA	CASSRGGGSTYEQYF	TGTGCCAGCAGCCGAGGGGGAGGCAGCACCTACGAGCAGTACTTC
NA	TRBV7-3	TRBJ2-2	NA	CASSGNDYTGELFF	TGTGCCAGCAGCGGAAACGATTACACCGGGGAGCTGTTTTTT
NA	TRBV2	TRBJ2-7	many	CASSVPPGPYEQYF	TGTGCCAGCAGTGTGCCCCCGGGCCCCTACGAGCAGTACTTC
NA	TRBV14	TRBJ1-1	NA	CASSRNMNTVAFF	TGTGCCAGCAGCCGAAATATGAACACTGTAGCTTTCTTT
TRBD1	TRBV28	TRBJ2-7	many	CASSLQGANYEQYF	TGTGCCAGCAGTTTACAGGGGGCAAACTACGAGCAGTACTTC
NA	TRBV11-1	TRBJ2-1	NA	CASIPHRVPGRSSYNEQFF	TGTGCCAGCATCCCCCACCGGGTCCCAGGTAGGAGCTCCTACAATGAGCAGTTCTTC
NA	TRBV6-1	TRBJ1-4	few	CASSTTLGGDTNEKLFF	TGTGCCAGCAGTACGACGCTGGGGGGGGATACTAATGAAAAACTGTTTTTT
NA	TRBV28	TRBJ2-2	NA	CASSYQGSAGELFF	TGTGCCAGCAGTTACCAGGGCTCGGCCGGGGAGCTGTTTTTT
NA	TRBV7-9	TRBJ2-5	many	CASSLGAEYQETQYF	TGTGCCAGCAGCTTGGGGGCCGAGTACCAAGAGACCCAGTACTTC
TRBD1	TRBV4-1	TRBJ1-4	few	CASSQPGQGATNEKLFF	TGCGCCAGCAGCCAACCGGGACAGGGGGCAACTAATGAAAAACTGTTTTTT
NA	TRBV7-9	TRBJ2-3	many	CASSLLAADTQYF	TGTGCCAGCAGCTTATTAGCGGCAGATACGCAGTATTTT